These 7 T cell receptor beta chains originate from one sample sequenced in a study of T cell clonality in common variable immunodeficiency. TCRdb keeps only in-frame clones here, not all; method: immunoSEQ multiplex PCR. The sample shows about 42,000 clones, none of them appearing just once. The sequenced material came from peripheral blood mononuclear cells. These receptors were collected from a person aged 18 to 75 in good health.

This clone has a count of ten or more. CDR3 sequence reads: CASSLGWGTAEAFF. The DNA read from the CDR3 is TGTGCCAGCAGCTTGGGGTGGGGGACAGCTGAA. The chain recombines TRBV5-6 with TRBJ1-1; 7 bases align to TRBD1. The read halts 3 residues ahead of the CDR3 end, with the missing end drawn from the germline J gene. V lost 0 bases to trimming and J lost 6 bases; unmatched junction nucleotides: 5. Germline V lookup: CDR1 SGHDT, CDR2 YYEEEE. This CDR3 is built from 14 residues.

This clone has ten or more counts. The CDR3 is CASSQDRGRAFF. The covered CDR3 bases are TGTGCCAGCAGCCAAGACAGGGGGCGA. The chain links TRBV3-1 (or the pseudogene TRBV3-2) to TRBJ1-1, with TRBD1 matching over 8 bases. The read finishes 3 residues shy of the CDR3 end, and the germline J gene is used to complete it. This CDR3 has 12 residues. CDR1 and CDR2 (germline): LGHDT, YNNKEL (reference sequence).

In its sample, this clone was seen many times. The CDR3 bases that were read are TGTGCCAGCTCGCCATTGTGGGGACAGGGTAAAGGC. The encoded protein is CASSPLWGQGKG. The entire CDR3 reads CASSPLWGQGKGYTF. The chain has TRBV7-9 and TRBJ1-2, with 9 bases matching TRBD1. The read stops 3 residues short of the end of the CDR3; the missing end is completed from the germline J gene. The CDR3 contains 15 residues. Germline V CDR1 and CDR2: SEHNR, FQNEAQ (reference sequence).

This clone counts as medium-sized. The sequence runs out 3 residues before the end of the CDR3; the remainder is reconstructed from the germline J gene. This chain links TRBV6-1 with TRBJ2-5, with TRBD2 matching over 9 bases. Germline V gene lookup returns CDR1 MNHNS and CDR2 SASEGT. This CDR3 spans 15 amino acids. After removal of 4 bases from V and 5 bases from J, the junction contained 8 bases not matched to a gene. The CDR3 spells CASSGSSGIRETQYF. The CDR3 bases that were read are TGTGCCAGCAGTGGATCTAGCGGGATCCGGGAGACC.

In this sample, this clone turned up many times. The read finishes 3 residues shy of the CDR3 end, and the germline J gene is used to complete it. This rearrangement joins TRBV5-1 to TRBJ1-6; D perhaps matches TRBD1 (6 bases). Germline CDR1 and CDR2: SGHRS and YFSETQ. The CDR3 is 13 amino acids. Partial CDR3 DNA: TGCGCCAGCAGCCCACAGGACAGCGCCACC. The encoded protein is CASSPQDSAT. The full CDR3 protein is CASSPQDSATLHF.

This clone was detected many times. The CDR3 end falls 3 residues outside the read, so it is completed with the germline J gene. This chain links TRBV5-6 with TRBJ1-2; no reliable D call. CDR3 size: 13 residues. Germline CDR1 reads SGHDT; CDR2 reads YYEEEE. The CDR3 loop reads CASSFSEGFGYTF. The CDR3 DNA, read in part, is TGTGCCAGCAGCTTTAGCGAAGGCTTCGGC.

For this clone: The read is 3 residues too short to cover the CDR3 end, so that end is filled in from the germline J gene. This rearrangement joins TRBV2 to TRBJ2-3; 12 bases map to TRBD1. Per the germline V gene, CDR1 is SNHLY and CDR2 is FYNNEI. CDR3 length: 14 amino acids. CDR3 DNA (partial): TGTGCCAGCAGAGGGGACAGGGGGCTAAGGCCG. Amino acids: CASRGDRGLRP. The entire CDR3 protein reads CASRGDRGLRPQYF. The whole variable domain, remainder taken from reference TRBV2 and TRBJ2-3, is EPEVTQTPSHQVTQMGQEVILRCVPISNHLYFYWYRQILGQKVEFLVSFYNNEISEKSEIFDDQFSVERPDGSNFTLKIRSTKLEDSAMYFCASRGDRGLRPQYFGPGTRLTVL.